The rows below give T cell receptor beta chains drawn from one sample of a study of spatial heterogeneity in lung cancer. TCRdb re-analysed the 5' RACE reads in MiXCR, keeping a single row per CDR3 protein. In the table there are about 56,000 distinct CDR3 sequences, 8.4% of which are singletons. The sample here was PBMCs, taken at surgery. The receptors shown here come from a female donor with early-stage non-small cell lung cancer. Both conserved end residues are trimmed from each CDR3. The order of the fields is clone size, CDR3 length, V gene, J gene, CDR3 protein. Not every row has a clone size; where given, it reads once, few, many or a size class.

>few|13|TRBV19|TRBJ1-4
ASSATGGSGEKLF
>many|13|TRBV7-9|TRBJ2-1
ASSPPGPGGNEQF
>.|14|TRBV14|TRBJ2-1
ASSQDRGGLFNEQF
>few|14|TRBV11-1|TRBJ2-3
ASSSYRDRETDTQY
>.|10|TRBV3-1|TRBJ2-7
ASSHLGYEQY
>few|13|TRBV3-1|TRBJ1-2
ASSHRGGLNYGYT
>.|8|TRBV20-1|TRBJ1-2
SAGDRGHT
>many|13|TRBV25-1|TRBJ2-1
ASSEAGGSYNEQF
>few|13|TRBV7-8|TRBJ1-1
ASSFILGRDAEAF
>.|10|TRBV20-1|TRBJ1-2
SASRTGLGYT
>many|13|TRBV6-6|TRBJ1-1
ASNTAGYLSTEAF